The 4 T cell receptor beta chains in this list originate from one sample, sequenced in a study of OX40 agonist ivuxolimab in advanced cancers. Assay used: immunoSEQ multiplex PCR; TCRdb lists only in-frame clones, some missing. Among approximately 76,000 clones listed, 85% were seen once. The sequenced sample was CD4+ or CD8+ T cells sorted from blood, obtained in a trial of the OX40 agonist ivuxolimab. Every receptor here comes from an adult with an advanced solid tumor such as melanoma, head and neck, liver or kidney cancer.

V gene TRBV6-6 combines with J gene TRBJ1-3; no reliable D call. V was cut by 6 bases and J by 4 bases, with 13 bases left in between. The CDR3 loop spans 14 amino acids. Germline V gives CDR1 MNHNY, CDR2 SVGAGI (reference sequence). The CDR3 loop is CASSITPTGNTIYF. As DNA, the CDR3 is TGTGCCAGCAGCATCACCCCAACCGGAAACACCATATATTTT.

The chain has TRBV6-5 and TRBJ2-7, with TRBD2 matching 7 bases. The CDR3 is 15 residues long. CDR1 is MNHEY and CDR2 is SVGAGI in the germline V gene. The junction had 10 bases not matched to a gene; V was cut back by 5 bases and J by 3 bases. The CDR3 bases are TGTGCCAGCAGTAACCCCGGATCTAGCGGCTACGAGCAGTACTTC. Protein: CASSNPGSSGYEQYF.

A few counts support this clone. The chain is built from TRBV30 and TRBJ1-2; D is unclear. Germline values: CDR1 GTSNPN, CDR2 SVGIG (reference sequence). The CDR3 covers 12 residues. The ends were cut back, 2 bases at V and 8 bases at J, with 12 bases in the middle. CDR3 nucleotide sequence: TGTGCCTGGAGTTCCGGACCGTGGGGCTACACCTTC. Translation: CAWSSGPWGYTF.

V and J are TRBV6-5 and TRBJ2-3, with D unclear. Germline CDR1 MNHEY, CDR2 SVGAGI. With 8 bases removed from V and 0 bases from J, the gap between germline ends came to 12 bases. This CDR3 is 14 amino acids long. The CDR3 DNA reads as TGTGCCAGCCAGAGCCAAACTAGCACAGATACGCAGTATTTT. Protein product: CASQSQTSTDTQYF.